One and the same sample provided the 27 T cell receptor beta chains below, sequenced in a study of Graves' ophthalmopathy and Graves' hyperthyroidism. RNA transcripts yielded amplified TCR beta CDR3 regions. RT-PCR with HTBI primers came first, then second-round multiplex PCR. TCRdb processed the multiplex PCR reads anew with MiXCR; each CDR3 protein has one entry. The sample contains roughly 1.1 million distinct CDR3 sequences, about two fifths of which appear only once. The sequenced sample consisted of peripheral blood or thyroid tissue (not recorded which). These receptors were obtained from an adult man with Graves' hyperthyroidism.

This clonotype was seen more than once but under ten times. This sequence joins TRBV2 and TRBJ1-6, with TRBD1 identical over 7 bases. The CDR3 loop spans 14 amino acids. J gave up 7 bases and V 6 bases, and 6 bases lay outside the gene matches. Germline CDR1 reads SNHLY; CDR2 reads FYNNEI. The CDR3 is CASRAGTANSPLHF. The DNA of the CDR3 is TGTGCCAGCAGGGCCGGGACAGCCAATTCACCCCTCCACTTT.

This clonotype was counted ten times or more. The gene calls are TRBV29-1 and TRBJ2-7; 10 bases are a match to TRBD1. Losses at the gene ends were 7 bases for V and 2 bases for J; bases not matched to a gene: 2. The CDR3 covers 12 residues. Germline CDR1 and CDR2: SQVTM and ANQGSEA. The CDR3 nucleotides read TGCAGCGCAGGACAGGGGGCCTACGAGCAGTACTTC. Translated: CSAGQGAYEQYF.

The V gene is TRBV7-3, the J gene TRBJ2-7; tentatively, D is TRBD1 (5 bases). The germline V gene has CDR1 SGHTA and CDR2 FQGTGA. V lost 2 bases and J 12 bases, leaving 17 bases between the germline ends. The length of the CDR3 is 13 residues. The CDR3 bases are TGTGCCAGCAGCTTAGACCAGCAGGGCCGCCTGTACTTC. Translation gives CASSLDQQGRLYF.

This clonotype was observed at least ten times. This sequence joins TRBV7-9 and TRBJ2-7, with D possibly matching TRBD2 (6 bases). Trimming cost V 6 bases and J 3 bases, with 12 bases left between them. The CDR3 runs 13 residues. The germline V gene has CDR1 SEHNR and CDR2 FQNEAQ (reference sequence). The CDR3 nucleotides are TGTGCCAGCAGTCCGGGAGACATCTACGAGCAGTACTTC. It specifies CASSPGDIYEQYF.

The chain employs TRBV29-1 and TRBJ1-5; the D is unclear. The germline CDR1 and CDR2 sequences are SQVTM and ANQGSEA. The CDR3 spans 10 residues. V lost 2 bases, J lost 4 bases, and 0 bases lay in between. CDR3 bases: TGCAGCGTTGAAAATCAGCCCCAGCATTTT. Translating gives CSVENQPQHF.

Comment on this clonotype: A much more abundant neighbour one base away suggests this may be a read error. The chain is built from TRBV20-1 and TRBJ2-5; 7 positions agree with TRBD2. Trimming cost V 3 bases and J 3 bases; bases outside gene matches: 16. The CDR3 is 17 residues long. Germline CDR1 and CDR2: DFQATT and SNEGSKA (reference sequence). The CDR3 region is CSASSLGVAGNKETQYF. In DNA form, the CDR3 reads TGCAGTGCTAGCTCCCTTGGAGTAGCGGGTAACAAAGAGACCCAGTACTTC.

This clonotype was seen more than once but under ten times. This rearrangement joins TRBV5-1 to TRBJ2-2; D gene unclear. This CDR3 has 15 residues. V was shortened by 0 bases and J by 5 bases, with 11 bases between the two germline ends. The V gene's germline CDR1 is SGHRS and CDR2 YFSETQ. CDR3 region: CASSLDLGLTGELFF. The CDR3 DNA is TGCGCCAGCAGCTTGGACCTTGGTCTGACCGGGGAGCTGTTTTTT.

The chain employs TRBV7-2 and TRBJ1-6; D possibly corresponds to TRBD1 (5 bases). The CDR3 totals 14 residues. The V gene lost 4 bases and the J gene lost 9 bases, with 13 bases spanning the gap. Germline V gene sequence: CDR1 SGHTA, CDR2 FQGNSA. CDR3: CASSYLGGTSPLHF. The CDR3 nucleotides read TGTGCCAGCAGCTACCTCGGCGGGACTTCACCCCTCCACTTT.

V is TRBV20-1 and J is TRBJ2-7; D might be TRBD1 (5 bases). From germline, CDR1 is DFQATT and CDR2 SNEGSKA (reference sequence). V was cut by 5 bases and J by 4 bases, with 30 bases left in between. CDR3 length: 18 amino acids. The CDR3: CSAHPPRRQGSLGYEQYF. Written as DNA, the CDR3 is TGCAGTGCTCACCCGCCTAGACGCCAGGGAAGCTTGGGGTACGAGCAGTACTTC.

This chain uses TRBV2 with TRBJ1-5; a possible D gene is TRBD1 (6 bases). Germline V gene lookup returns CDR1 SNHLY and CDR2 FYNNEI. Trimming took 5 bases from V and 1 from J, leaving 12 bases between them. This CDR3 is built from 15 residues. CDR3 coding DNA: TGTGCCAGCAGTTATGGGGACACAAGCAATCAGCCCCAGCATTTT. This sequence encodes CASSYGDTSNQPQHF.

The chain links TRBV7-4 to TRBJ1-2; 9 bases match TRBD1. The CDR3 totals 16 residues. Trimming cost V 5 bases and J 1 base; bases outside gene matches: 8. Germline V gene data show CDR1 as SGHVT and CDR2 as SQSDAQ. The CDR3 DNA follows: TGTGCCAGCAGCCCCCGCGGGGACAGGGATAACTATGGCTACACCTTC. This gives the protein CASSPRGDRDNYGYTF.

This clonotype was observed many times. The CDR3 reads CASSLDTGAGNTIYF. CDR3 sequence (DNA): TGTGCCAGCAGTTTAGACACGGGAGCTGGAAACACCATATATTTT. V is TRBV12-3 or TRBV12-4 and J is TRBJ1-3; D uncertain. The CDR3 contains 15 residues. With 1 base removed from V and 2 bases from J, the gap between germline ends came to 9 bases.

This clonotype has ten or more counts. The V and J genes are TRBV2 and TRBJ1-5; D perhaps matches TRBD1 (5 bases). Per the germline V gene, CDR1 is SNHLY and CDR2 is FYNNEI. This CDR3 region has 16 residues. With 0 bases removed from V and 0 bases from J, the gap between germline ends came to 9 bases. In DNA form, the CDR3 reads TGTGCCAGCAGTGAAGCATTCGGGGGTAGCAATCAGCCCCAGCATTTT. Its protein product is CASSEAFGGSNQPQHF.

At least ten counts were recorded for this clonotype. The chain carries TRBV10-3 and TRBJ2-2; TRBD2 matches 9 bases. Germline V gives CDR1 ENHRY, CDR2 SYGVKD. The CDR3 runs to 14 residues. The trim removed 10 bases at V and 4 bases at J, leaving 7 bases unmatched. This CDR3 is CATRRGGITGELFF. The DNA of the CDR3 is TGTGCCACCCGGCGGGGGGGTATCACCGGGGAGCTGTTTTTT.

This clonotype was detected ten times or more. The V and J genes are TRBV20-1 and TRBJ1-1; 7 positions agree with TRBD1. After removal of 0 bases from V and 1 base from J, the junction contained 8 bases not matched to a gene. The germline V gene encodes CDR1 DFQATT and CDR2 SNEGSKA (reference sequence). The CDR3 covers 16 residues. The CDR3 region is CSARDYRGQSNTEAFF. CDR3 nucleotides: TGCAGTGCTAGAGATTATCGGGGACAGTCGAACACTGAAGCTTTCTTT.

The CDR3 sequence: CASTPGSGEGETQYF. The CDR3 nucleotides read TGTGCCAGCACCCCGGGCAGTGGGGAGGGAGAGACCCAGTACTTC. The chain has TRBV7-9 and TRBJ2-5; 7 positions agree with TRBD2. This CDR3 has 15 residues. Germline V CDR1 and CDR2: SEHNR, FQNEAQ (reference sequence). Trimming cost V 7 bases and J 4 bases; bases outside gene matches: 12. Filled out from reference TRBV7-9 and TRBJ2-5, the complete variable domain reads DTGVSQNPRHKITKRGQNVTFRCDPISEHNRLYWYRQTLGQGPEFLTYFQNEAQLEKSRLLSDRFSAERPKGSFSTLEIQRTEQGDSAMYLCASTPGSGEGETQYFGPGTRLLVL.

This clonotype has more than one count but fewer than ten. The V gene is TRBV6-5, the J gene TRBJ1-5; D remains unclear. CDR3 length: 17 residues. The germline CDR1 and CDR2 sequences are MNHEY and SVGAGI. Trimming took 0 bases from V and 7 from J, leaving 19 bases between them. The CDR3 is CASSYSNPRTGGQPQHF. DNA of the CDR3: TGTGCCAGCAGTTACTCGAATCCCAGGACCGGCGGCCAGCCCCAGCATTTT.

This clonotype was seen only a few times. The CDR3 protein is CASSPYFGSLIGEGYGYTF. The CDR3 DNA follows: TGTGCCAGCAGCCCATATTTTGGGTCCTTGATCGGGGAGGGCTATGGCTACACCTTC. V gene TRBV6-5 combines with J gene TRBJ1-2, with D uncertain. Germline assignment: CDR1 MNHEY and CDR2 SVGAGI. With 6 bases removed from V and 4 bases from J, the gap between germline ends came to 30 bases. The CDR3 runs to 19 residues.

V is TRBV7-9 and J is TRBJ2-1; 7 nucleotides line up with TRBD2. CDR3 length: 15 residues. Germline-derived CDR1 and CDR2 are SEHNR and FQNEAQ (reference sequence). V gave up 5 bases and J gave up 5 bases; unmatched junction bases: 9. CDR3 coding DNA: TGTGCCAGCAGCCCGAGCAGCGGGACGAACAATGAGCAGTTCTTC. Translated, it gives CASSPSSGTNNEQFF. Combining the CDR3 with reference TRBV7-9 and TRBJ2-1 gives the whole variable domain DTGVSQNPRHKITKRGQNVTFRCDPISEHNRLYWYRQTLGQGPEFLTYFQNEAQLEKSRLLSDRFSAERPKGSFSTLEIQRTEQGDSAMYLCASSPSSGTNNEQFFGPGTRLTVL.

The V call is TRBV5-1, the J call TRBJ1-3, with TRBD1 as a possible D gene (5 bases). The germline gives CDR1 SGHRS, CDR2 YFSETQ. This CDR3 has 14 amino acids. Between the trimmed V and J ends, which lost 2 bases and 4 bases, there was a span of 10 bases. The CDR3 coding sequence is TGCGCCAGCAGCTTATCCAGGGACGGAAACACCATATATTTT. As protein: CASSLSRDGNTIYF.

This clonotype was detected once. The chain uses TRBV29-1 and TRBJ1-5; 9 nucleotides line up with TRBD1. The CDR3 runs 14 residues. Looked up from germline, CDR1 is SQVTM and CDR2 is ANQGSEA. Trimming took 6 bases from V and 4 from J; bases not matched to a gene: 7. The CDR3 sequence is CSVGTGTENQPQHF. The CDR3 DNA follows: TGCAGCGTAGGGACAGGGACAGAAAATCAGCCCCAGCATTTT.

The rearrangement uses TRBV12-3 or TRBV12-4 and TRBJ2-2; D might be TRBD1 (5 bases). V was cut by 6 bases and J by 0 bases, with 14 bases left in between. This CDR3 is built from 16 residues. CDR3 bases: TGTGCCAGCAGACGCCGTCTAGGGGCGAACACCGGGGAGCTGTTTTTT. Its protein is CASRRRLGANTGELFF.

The table lists this clonotype with many counts. The rearrangement links TRBV20-1 to TRBJ2-5; 8 bases line up with TRBD1. The CDR3 is 15 amino acids. Trimming at V came to 2 bases and at J to 4 bases, leaving 9 bases not matched to a gene. CDR1 is DFQATT and CDR2 is SNEGSKA in the germline V gene (reference sequence). CDR3 nucleotide sequence: TGCAGTGCTAGACCAGAGACAGGGGAGGTAGAGACCCAGTACTTC. Its protein product is CSARPETGEVETQYF.

This clonotype was observed many times. The genes are TRBV7-2 and TRBJ2-7; the D call may be TRBD1 or TRBD2 (5 bases each). Trimming took 3 bases from V and 6 from J, leaving 24 bases between them. The germline CDR1 and CDR2 sequences are SGHTA and FQGNSA. CDR3 size: 17 residues. The DNA for the CDR3 is TGTGCCAGCAGCTTTACTAATGAGGGGCCCCAAACTGGCGAGCAGTACTTC. Its protein product is CASSFTNEGPQTGEQYF.

This clonotype was detected ten times or more. The rearrangement joins TRBV19 to TRBJ1-4; a weak D match, TRBD1 (5 bases). Trimming stripped 5 bases from V and 12 bases from J, with 13 bases between. Germline V gives CDR1 LNHDA, CDR2 SQIVND (reference sequence). This CDR3 region has 12 residues. CDR3: CASSVSTEELFF. DNA for the CDR3: TGTGCCAGTAGTGTATCGACAGAGGAACTGTTTTTT.

The table lists this clonotype with many counts. This chain uses TRBV20-1 with TRBJ1-3; D perhaps matches TRBD1 (6 bases). With 6 bases removed from V and 3 bases from J, the gap between germline ends came to 18 bases. The CDR3 extends over 15 amino acids. In germline, CDR1 is DFQATT, CDR2 SNEGSKA (reference sequence). CDR3 region: CSAEQQGRGGNTIYF. The CDR3 nucleotides are TGCAGTGCCGAACAACAGGGCCGAGGTGGAAACACCATATATTTT.

In the case of this clonotype: The junction shows a germline mismatch at one end, possibly a read error. The chain is built from TRBV13 and TRBJ1-3, with 8 bases aligning to TRBD1. There are 16 residues in the CDR3. Germline V lookup: CDR1 PRHDT, CDR2 FYEKMQ (reference sequence). The CDR3 loop is CASSIGTGGAGNTIYF. In DNA, the CDR3 is TGTGCCAGCAGCATAGGAACAGGGGGTGCTGGAAACACCATATATTTT.